This T cell receptor (beta chain) emerged from a study of response to subunit inactivated influenza vaccine (dated by TCRdb to 2016 to 2018). General notes on the study: The study used deep quantitative T cell receptor repertoire profiling to track responses to a trivalent subunit inactivated influenza vaccine.

Library method: RT-PCR. The sequencer was an Illumina HiSeq 2500. TCRdb ran its own pipeline on the public reads, namely fastp trimming at Q25 and MiXCR clone calling, and kept in-frame beta chains. CDR3 protein sequences are deduplicated, and each keeps its most common genes and DNA. The sample table records 450,000 to 700,000 distinct CDR3 sequences; around 15% of these occur just once. The top ten constitute approximately 10% of the sample. Of note for this clonotype: Which antigen it targets is not known. No per-base quality is available; no much larger clone lies one base away.

V loses 6 bases of germline sequence and J loses 7 bases, and the interval between the two ends is 12 bases. The CDR3 contains 13 residues, cysteine and phenylalanine counted. The kept DNA is CDR3 alone, 39 bases in frame from the first base. Overall study outcomes, separate from this receptor: The authors proposed that each seasonal influenza vaccination may bring in only a limited number of new T cells.

This chain joins TRBV12-3 or TRBV12-4 to TRBJ2-2, with no confidently assigned D gene. Sequencing was performed on PBMCs from blood, taken about 11 days after vaccination. The TCR sequence derives from a man aged 45-65 years who received an inactivated influenza vaccine. Donor details come from another sample of the same person, matched by shared clones. The DNA is TGTGCCAGCAGGAGGAAAAGGAACGGGGAGCTGTTTTTT. Its protein product is CASRRKRNGELFF.